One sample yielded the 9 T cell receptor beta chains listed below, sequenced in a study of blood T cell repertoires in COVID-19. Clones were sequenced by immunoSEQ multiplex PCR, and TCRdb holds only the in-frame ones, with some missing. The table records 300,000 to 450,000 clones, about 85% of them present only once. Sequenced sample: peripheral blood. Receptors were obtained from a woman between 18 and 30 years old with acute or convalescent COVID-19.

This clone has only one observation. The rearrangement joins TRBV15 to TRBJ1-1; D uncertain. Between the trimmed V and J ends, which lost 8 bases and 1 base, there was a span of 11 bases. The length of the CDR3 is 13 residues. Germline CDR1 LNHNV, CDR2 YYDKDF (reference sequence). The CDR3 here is CATLETTNTEAFF. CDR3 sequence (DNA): TGTGCCACCCTAGAAACTACGAACACTGAAGCTTTCTTT.

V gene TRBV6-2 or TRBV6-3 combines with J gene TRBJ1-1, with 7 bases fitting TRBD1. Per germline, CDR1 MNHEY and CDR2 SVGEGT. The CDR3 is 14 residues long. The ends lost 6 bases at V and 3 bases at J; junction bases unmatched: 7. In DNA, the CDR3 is TGTGCCAGCAGCCGGAGGGGGCTGGACACTGAAGCTTTCTTT. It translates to CASSRRGLDTEAFF.

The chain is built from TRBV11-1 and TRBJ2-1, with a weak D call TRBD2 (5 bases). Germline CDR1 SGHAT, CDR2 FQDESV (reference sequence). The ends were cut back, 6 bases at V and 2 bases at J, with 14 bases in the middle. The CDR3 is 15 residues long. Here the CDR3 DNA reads TGTGCCAGCAGTGCGCTCGACGGGACCTACAATGAGCAGTTCTTC. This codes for CASSALDGTYNEQFF.

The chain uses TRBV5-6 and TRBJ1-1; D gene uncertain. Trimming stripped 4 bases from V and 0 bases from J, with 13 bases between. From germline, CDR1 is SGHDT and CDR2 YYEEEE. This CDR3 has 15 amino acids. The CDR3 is CASSTPGVLNTEAFF. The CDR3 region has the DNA TGTGCCAGCAGCACCCCGGGAGTATTGAACACTGAAGCTTTCTTT.

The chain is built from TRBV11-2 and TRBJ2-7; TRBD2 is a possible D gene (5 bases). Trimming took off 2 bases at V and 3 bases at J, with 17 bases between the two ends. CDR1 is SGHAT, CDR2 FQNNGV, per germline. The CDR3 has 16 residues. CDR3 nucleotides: TGTGCCAGCAGCTTACCCAGTTACCGAGACTACTACGAGCAGTACTTC. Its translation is CASSLPSYRDYYEQYF.

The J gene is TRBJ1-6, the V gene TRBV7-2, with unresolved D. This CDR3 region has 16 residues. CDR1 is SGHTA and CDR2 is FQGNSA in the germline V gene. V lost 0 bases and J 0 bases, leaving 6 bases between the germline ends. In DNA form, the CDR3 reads TGTGCCAGCAGCTTAGCCCGGAGCTCCTATAATTCACCCCTCCACTTT. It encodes CASSLARSSYNSPLHF.

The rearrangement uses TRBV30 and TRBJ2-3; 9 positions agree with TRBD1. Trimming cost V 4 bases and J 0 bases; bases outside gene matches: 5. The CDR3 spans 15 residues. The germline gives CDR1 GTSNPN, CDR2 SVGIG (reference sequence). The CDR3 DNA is TGTGCCTGGAACCCGGACAGGGGCAGCACAGATACGCAGTATTTT. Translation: CAWNPDRGSTDTQYF. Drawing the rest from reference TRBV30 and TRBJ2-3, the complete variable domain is SQTIHQWPATLVQPVGSPLSLECTVEGTSNPNLYWYRQAAGRGLQLLFYSVGIGQISSEVPQNLSASRPQDRQFILSSKKLLLSDSGFYLCAWNPDRGSTDTQYFGPGTRLTVL.

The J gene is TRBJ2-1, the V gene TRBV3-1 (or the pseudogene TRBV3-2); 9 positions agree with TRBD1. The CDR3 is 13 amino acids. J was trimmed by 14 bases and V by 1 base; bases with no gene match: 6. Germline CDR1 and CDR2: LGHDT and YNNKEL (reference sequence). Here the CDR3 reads CASSQVQGAEKFF. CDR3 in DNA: TGTGCCAGCAGCCAAGTACAGGGGGCGGAGAAGTTCTTC.

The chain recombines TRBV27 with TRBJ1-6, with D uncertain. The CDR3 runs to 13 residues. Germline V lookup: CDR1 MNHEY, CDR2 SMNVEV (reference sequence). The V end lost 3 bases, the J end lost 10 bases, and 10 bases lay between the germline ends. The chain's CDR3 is CASSLQLSSPLHF. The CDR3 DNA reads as TGTGCCAGCAGTTTGCAACTTAGCTCACCCCTCCACTTT.